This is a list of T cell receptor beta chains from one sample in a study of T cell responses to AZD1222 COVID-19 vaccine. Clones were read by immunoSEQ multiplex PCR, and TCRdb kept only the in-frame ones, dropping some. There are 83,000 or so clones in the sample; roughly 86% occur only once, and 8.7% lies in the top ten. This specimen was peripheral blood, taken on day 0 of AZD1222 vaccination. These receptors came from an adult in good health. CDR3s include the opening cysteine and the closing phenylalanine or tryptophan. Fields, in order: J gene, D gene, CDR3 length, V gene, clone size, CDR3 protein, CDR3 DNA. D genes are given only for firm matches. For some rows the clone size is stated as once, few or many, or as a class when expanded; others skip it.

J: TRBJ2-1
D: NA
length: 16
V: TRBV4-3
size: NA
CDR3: CASSQDQLASSNEQFF
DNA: TGCGCCAGCAGCCAAGATCAACTAGCTTCTAGCAATGAGCAGTTCTTC

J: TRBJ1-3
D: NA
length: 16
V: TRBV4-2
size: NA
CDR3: CASSQEGGYSGNTIYF
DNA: TGTGCCAGCAGCCAAGAGGGGGGATACTCTGGAAACACCATATATTTT

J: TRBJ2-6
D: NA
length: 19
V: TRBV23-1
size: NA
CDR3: CASSLSEVAESSGANVLTF
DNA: TGCGCCAGCAGCCTCTCGGAGGTAGCGGAGTCCTCTGGGGCCAACGTCCTGACTTTC

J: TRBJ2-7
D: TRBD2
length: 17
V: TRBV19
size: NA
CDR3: CASSDGLAGALGYEQYF
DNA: TGTGCCAGTAGCGACGGACTAGCGGGAGCATTAGGGTACGAGCAGTACTTC

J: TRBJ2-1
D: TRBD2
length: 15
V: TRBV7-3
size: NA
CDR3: CASSPKGTSYNEQFF
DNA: TGTGCCAGCAGCCCAAAGGGGACTAGCTACAATGAGCAGTTCTTC

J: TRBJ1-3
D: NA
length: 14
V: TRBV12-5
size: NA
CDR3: CASGLGSSGNTIYF
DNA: TGTGCTAGTGGTTTAGGGAGCTCTGGAAACACCATATATTTT

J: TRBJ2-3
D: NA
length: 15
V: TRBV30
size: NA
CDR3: CAWSNAGYNTDTQYF
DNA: TGTGCCTGGAGTAACGCGGGCTACAACACAGATACGCAGTATTTT

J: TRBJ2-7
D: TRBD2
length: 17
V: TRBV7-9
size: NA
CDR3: CASSFPGLAGGTYEQYF
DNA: TGTGCCAGCAGCTTTCCGGGACTAGCGGGCGGGACCTACGAGCAGTACTTC

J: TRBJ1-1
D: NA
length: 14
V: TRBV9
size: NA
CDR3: CASTPTDLNTEAFF
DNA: TGTGCCAGCACCCCGACAGACTTGAACACTGAAGCTTTCTTT

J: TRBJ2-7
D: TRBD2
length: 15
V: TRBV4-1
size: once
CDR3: CASSGTSGLLREQYF
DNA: TGCGCCAGCAGCGGGACTAGCGGCCTTCTCCGCGAGCAGTACTTC

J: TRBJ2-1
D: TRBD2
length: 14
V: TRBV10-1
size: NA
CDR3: CASSVGLAGGPKFF
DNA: TGCGCCAGCAGTGTCGGACTAGCGGGAGGGCCGAAGTTCTTC

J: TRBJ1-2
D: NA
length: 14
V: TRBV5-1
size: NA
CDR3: CASKLGSGDYGYTF
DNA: TGCGCCAGCAAATTAGGGTCAGGGGACTATGGCTACACCTTC

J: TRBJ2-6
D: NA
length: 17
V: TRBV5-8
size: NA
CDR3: CASSLDVQGSGANVLTF
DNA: TGTGCCAGCAGCTTGGATGTCCAGGGCTCTGGGGCCAACGTCCTGACTTTC

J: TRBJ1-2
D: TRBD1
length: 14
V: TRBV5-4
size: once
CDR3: CASKKPAGGYGYTF
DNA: TGTGCCTCCAAAAAGCCCGCAGGGGGCTATGGCTACACCTTC

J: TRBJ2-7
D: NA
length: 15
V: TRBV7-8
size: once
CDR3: CASSPQPSRGGEQYF
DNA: TGTGCCAGCAGCCCCCAACCTTCCAGAGGTGGCGAGCAGTACTTC

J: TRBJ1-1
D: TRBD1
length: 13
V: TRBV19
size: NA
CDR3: CASSIDRDREAFF
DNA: TGTGCCAGTAGTATAGACCGGGACAGGGAAGCTTTCTTT

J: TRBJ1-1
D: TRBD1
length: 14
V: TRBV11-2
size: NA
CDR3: CASTNRGYETEAFF
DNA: TGTGCCAGCACCAACAGGGGATACGAGACTGAAGCTTTCTTT

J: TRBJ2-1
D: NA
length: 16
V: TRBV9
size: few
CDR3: CASSPQADSSYNEQFF
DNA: TGTGCCAGCAGCCCCCAAGCGGATAGCTCCTACAATGAGCAGTTCTTC

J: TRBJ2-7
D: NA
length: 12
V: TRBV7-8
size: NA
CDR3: CASRDPTYEQYF
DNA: TGTGCCAGCCGGGACCCGACCTACGAGCAGTACTTC

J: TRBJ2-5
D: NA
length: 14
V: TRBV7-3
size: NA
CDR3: CASSPQGSRETQYF
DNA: TGTGCCAGCAGCCCTCAGGGTTCGCGAGAGACCCAGTACTTC

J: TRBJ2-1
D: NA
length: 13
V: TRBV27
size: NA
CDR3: CASGRGGPGEQFF
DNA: TGTGCCTCCGGCCGGGGCGGTCCGGGTGAGCAGTTCTTC

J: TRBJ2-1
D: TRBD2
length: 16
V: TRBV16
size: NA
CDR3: CASSQFPSGMGNEQFF
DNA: TGTGCCAGCAGCCAATTTCCTAGCGGAATGGGTAATGAGCAGTTCTTC

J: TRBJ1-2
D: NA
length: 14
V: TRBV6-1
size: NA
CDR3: CASSETGSAYGYTF
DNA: TGTGCCAGCAGTGAAACAGGTTCGGCCTATGGCTACACCTTC

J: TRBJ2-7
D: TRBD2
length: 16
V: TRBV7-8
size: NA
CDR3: CASDPTSGSYHYEQYF
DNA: TGTGCCAGCGATCCGACTAGCGGGAGTTATCACTACGAGCAGTACTTC

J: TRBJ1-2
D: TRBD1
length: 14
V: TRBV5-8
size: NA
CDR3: CASSSRTGKYGYTF
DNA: TGTGCCAGCAGTTCGCGGACAGGAAAATATGGCTACACCTTC

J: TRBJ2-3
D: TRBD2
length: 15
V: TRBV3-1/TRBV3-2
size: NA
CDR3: CASNLAVPLGDTQYF
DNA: TGTGCCAGCAACCTAGCGGTGCCCCTGGGAGATACGCAGTATTTT

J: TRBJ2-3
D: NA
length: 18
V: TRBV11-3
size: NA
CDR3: CASSPNRGLASSTDTQYF
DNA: TGTGCCAGCAGCCCAAATAGAGGCCTAGCGTCGAGCACAGATACGCAGTATTTT

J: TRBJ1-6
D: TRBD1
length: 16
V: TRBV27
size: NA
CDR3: CASRTGQGVYNSPLHF
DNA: TGTGCCAGCAGGACAGGACAGGGGGTCTATAATTCACCCCTCCACTTT

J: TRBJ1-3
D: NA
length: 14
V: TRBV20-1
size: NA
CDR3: CSASRDGLGNTIYF
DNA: TGCAGTGCTAGTAGAGACGGACTAGGGAACACCATATATTTT

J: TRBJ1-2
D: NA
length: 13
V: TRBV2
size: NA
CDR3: CASRQGFPYGYTF
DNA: TGTGCCAGCCGGCAGGGTTTCCCTTATGGCTACACCTTC

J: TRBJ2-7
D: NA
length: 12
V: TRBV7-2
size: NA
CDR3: CASSSPPGEQYF
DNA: TGTGCCAGCAGCTCGCCTCCTGGCGAGCAGTACTTC

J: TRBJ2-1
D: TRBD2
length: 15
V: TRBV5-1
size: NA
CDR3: CASSLDPGGTNEQFF
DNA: TGCGCCAGCAGCTTGGACCCGGGGGGAACCAATGAGCAGTTCTTC

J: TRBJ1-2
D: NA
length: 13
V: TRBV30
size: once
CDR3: CAWSVGVNYGYTF
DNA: TGTGCCTGGAGTGTCGGCGTTAACTATGGCTACACCTTC

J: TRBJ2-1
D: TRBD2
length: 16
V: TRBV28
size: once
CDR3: CATFSGRRARYNEQFF
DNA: TGTGCCACCTTTAGCGGGAGGAGGGCCCGCTACAATGAGCAGTTCTTC

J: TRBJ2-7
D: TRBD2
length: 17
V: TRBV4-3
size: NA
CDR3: CASSRNPGTSGTYEQYF
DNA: TGCGCCAGCAGCCGGAACCCCGGGACTAGCGGGACCTACGAGCAGTACTTC

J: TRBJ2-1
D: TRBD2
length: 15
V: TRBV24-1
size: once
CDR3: CATSGISGDYNEQFF
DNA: TGTGCCACCAGTGGGATTAGCGGGGATTACAATGAGCAGTTCTTC

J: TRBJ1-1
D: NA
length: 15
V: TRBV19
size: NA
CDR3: CASSIGGTRNTEAFF
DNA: TGTGCCAGTAGTATAGGTGGGACAAGGAACACTGAAGCTTTCTTT

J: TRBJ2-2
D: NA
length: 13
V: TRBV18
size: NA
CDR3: CATSWRNTGELFF
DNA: TGTGCCACCTCCTGGAGGAACACCGGGGAGCTGTTTTTT

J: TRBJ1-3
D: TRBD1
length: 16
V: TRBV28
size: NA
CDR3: CASSLEGTVTGNTIYF
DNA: TGTGCCAGCAGTTTAGAAGGGACAGTGACTGGAAACACCATATATTTT

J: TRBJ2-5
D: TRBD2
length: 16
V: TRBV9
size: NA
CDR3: CASSVGSGSFEETQYF
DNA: TGTGCCAGCAGCGTAGGGAGCGGGAGCTTCGAGGAGACCCAGTACTTC